The 28 T cell receptor beta chains in this list originate from one sample, sequenced in a study of OX40 agonist ivuxolimab in advanced cancers. Library method: the immunoSEQ multiplex PCR assay. As stored in TCRdb, this immuneACCESS dataset retains in-frame rearrangements with V and J assigned. A fraction of the clones does not appear; measured against another copy, unresolved V genes explain less than half of the discrepancy, and the remainder lacks a known reason. This sample is represented by 30,000 to 40,000 clones; roughly 89% of them were singletons. The biggest ten clones account for around 39% of the sample. Sequencing was performed on CD4+ or CD8+ T cells sorted from blood, taken in a trial of the OX40 agonist ivuxolimab. These receptors came from an adult with an advanced solid tumor such as melanoma, head and neck, liver or kidney cancer.

This clone came up a few times. The chain joins TRBV7-8 to TRBJ2-7; D is unresolved. Germline loops: CDR1 SGHVS, CDR2 FQNEAQ. The V and J ends lost 1 base and 0 bases respectively, with 4 bases between them. The CDR3 sequence is 13 residues long. The CDR3 nucleotides are TGTGCCAGCAGCTTAGTGGCCTCCTACGAGCAGTACTTC. This sequence encodes CASSLVASYEQYF. The entire variable domain, with the rest obtained from reference TRBV7-8 and TRBJ2-7, is as follows: GAGVSQSPRYKVAKRGQDVALRCDPISGHVSLFWYQQALGQGPEFLTYFQNEAQLDKSGLPSDRFFAERPEGSVSTLKIQRTQQEDSAVYLCASSLVASYEQYFGPGTRLTVT.

The J gene is TRBJ2-2, the V gene TRBV4-2; D is unclear. Trimming stripped 1 base from V and 5 bases from J, with 8 bases between. This CDR3 has 14 residues. CDR1 is LGHNA and CDR2 is YNFKEQ in the germline V gene. CDR3 sequence reads: CASSQGRGTGELFF. DNA of the CDR3: TGTGCCAGCAGCCAAGGTCGCGGTACCGGGGAGCTGTTTTTT.

V usage is TRBV11-1 and J usage is TRBJ1-1; the match to TRBD1 covers 10 bases. This CDR3 is 15 amino acids long. V shed 9 bases, J shed 4 bases, and the junction held 11 bases outside the gene matches. Germline CDR1 is SGHAT and CDR2 is FQDESV (reference sequence). CDR3 sequence: CASPDDRGLGTEAFF. CDR3 nucleotides: TGTGCCAGTCCGGATGACAGGGGGCTGGGCACTGAAGCTTTCTTT.

The chain couples TRBV7-9 to TRBJ2-1; a weak D match, TRBD1 (5 bases). This CDR3 spans 13 amino acids. Germline-derived CDR1 and CDR2 are SEHNR and FQNEAQ (reference sequence). V was cut by 9 bases and J by 1 base, with 10 bases left in between. Written as DNA, the CDR3 is TGTGCCAGTGCAGACAGTTCCTACAATGAGCAGTTCTTC. Protein product: CASADSSYNEQFF.

The CDR3 coding sequence is TGTGCCAGCAGCTTCAAGATCAATGAGCAGTTCTTC. It codes for CASSFKINEQFF. This chain connects TRBV11-2 to TRBJ2-1; no clear D. Germline lookup yields CDR1 SGHAT and CDR2 FQNNGV. V lost 3 bases and J lost 6, with 6 bases in between. This CDR3 has 12 amino acids.

The rearrangement joins TRBV5-1 to TRBJ2-1; D is unresolved. Germline assignment: CDR1 SGHRS and CDR2 YFSETQ. The CDR3 is made up of 12 amino acids. The V end lost 4 bases, the J end lost 4 bases, and 6 bases lay between the germline ends. CDR3 coding DNA: TGCGCCAGCAGCCCCGGGTACAATGAGCAGTTCTTC. It yields the protein CASSPGYNEQFF.

This clone has only one observation. V usage is TRBV5-1 and J usage is TRBJ1-1; D possibly corresponds to TRBD1 (6 bases). CDR3 length: 17 amino acids. Germline assignment: CDR1 SGHRS and CDR2 YFSETQ. Trimming stripped 4 bases from V and 6 bases from J, with 25 bases between. The CDR3 sequence: CASSPPRVGGGGSEAFF. The CDR3 DNA reads as TGCGCCAGCAGCCCCCCACGGGTAGGGGGAGGGGGGTCTGAAGCTTTCTTT.

The chain is built from TRBV27 and TRBJ2-7; tentative D call: TRBD1 (6 bases). The CDR3 sequence is 14 residues long. The germline V gene has CDR1 MNHEY and CDR2 SMNVEV (reference sequence). V gave up 5 bases and J gave up 2 bases, with 13 bases separating them. The CDR3 DNA follows: TGTGCCAGCAGTCTCGGACAGACCACCTACGAGCAGTACTTC. Amino acids: CASSLGQTTYEQYF.

The rearrangement links TRBV19 to TRBJ1-5; D may be TRBD1 (6 bases). The CDR3 loop spans 13 amino acids. Germline V gives CDR1 LNHDA, CDR2 SQIVND (reference sequence). The V end was cut by 7 bases, the J end by 6 bases, with 13 bases between. The CDR3 is CASTLKGGQPQHF. The DNA for the CDR3 is TGTGCCAGTACCCTGAAGGGGGGTCAGCCCCAGCATTTT. Combining the CDR3 with reference TRBV19 and TRBJ1-5 gives the whole variable domain DGGITQSPKYLFRKEGQNVTLSCEQNLNHDAMYWYRQDPGQGLRLIYYSQIVNDFQKGDIAEGYSVSREKKESFPLTVTSAQKNPTAFYLCASTLKGGQPQHFGDGTRLSIL.

On this clone: Within the sample, other DNA sequences also encode this same CDR3. The CDR3 is CASSPGTYEQYF. CDR3 coding DNA: TGTGCCAGTAGTCCCGGGACCTACGAGCAGTACTTC. The rearrangement links TRBV19 to TRBJ2-7; the D gene is possibly TRBD2 (5 bases). This CDR3 region has 12 residues. Germline V gene lookup returns CDR1 LNHDA and CDR2 SQIVND (reference sequence). V lost 5 bases and J lost 2, with 7 bases in between.

The rearrangement joins TRBV21-1 to TRBJ1-5. TRBV21-1 is a documented pseudogene. There are 17 residues in the CDR3. In DNA, the CDR3 is TGTGCCAGCAGCTTCCCCTCGGGAGATATTAGCAATCAGCCCCAGCATTTT. Amino acid sequence: CASSFPSGDISNQPQHF.

This clone was seen more than once but under ten times. The rearrangement uses TRBV9 and TRBJ2-7; 10 nucleotides match TRBD2. Per germline, CDR1 SGDLS and CDR2 YYNGEE. This CDR3 contains 15 residues. The ends lost 0 bases at V and 5 bases at J; junction bases unmatched: 5. In DNA form, the CDR3 reads TGTGCCAGCAGCGTAGGACTAGCGGGTATAGACGAGCAGTACTTC. Protein product: CASSVGLAGIDEQYF.

This clone appeared a single time. The rearrangement uses TRBV6-5 and TRBJ2-7; TRBD2 aligns across 7 bases. The CDR3 is 15 residues long. The V and J ends lost 6 bases and 0 bases, in that order; junction bases with no gene match: 8. Germline V CDR1 and CDR2: MNHEY, SVGAGI. CDR3 in amino acids: CASSLGGTLSYEQYF. Written as DNA, the CDR3 is TGTGCCAGCAGCTTGGGGGGGACCCTCTCCTACGAGCAGTACTTC.

The rearrangement uses TRBV13 and TRBJ1-2, with TRBD1 matching over 7 bases. From germline, CDR1 is PRHDT and CDR2 FYEKMQ (reference sequence). V was pared by 0 bases and J by 8 bases, with 9 bases of the junction left unmatched. The CDR3 is made up of 15 amino acids. CDR3 DNA: TGTGCCAGCAGCTTAGGGGTAGGGCAGGGGGACGGCTACACCTTC. It translates to CASSLGVGQGDGYTF.

The chain employs TRBV19 and TRBJ2-1, with TRBD2 matching 8 bases. The V gene's germline CDR1 is LNHDA and CDR2 SQIVND (reference sequence). V lost 7 bases, J lost 6 bases, and 8 bases stayed unmatched. This CDR3 contains 14 residues. The CDR3 region is CASNSGGLFNEQFF. As DNA, the CDR3 is TGTGCCAGTAATTCGGGGGGGCTGTTCAATGAGCAGTTCTTC. Drawing the rest from reference TRBV19 and TRBJ2-1, the complete variable domain is DGGITQSPKYLFRKEGQNVTLSCEQNLNHDAMYWYRQDPGQGLRLIYYSQIVNDFQKGDIAEGYSVSREKKESFPLTVTSAQKNPTAFYLCASNSGGLFNEQFFGPGTRLTVL.

V usage is TRBV28 and J usage is TRBJ1-2, with 8 bases identical to TRBD1. CDR1 is MDHEN, CDR2 SYDVKM, per germline. The CDR3 is 15 amino acids. Unmatched junction bases numbered 10, after V lost 5 bases and J lost 5 bases. The CDR3 spells CASSGLTGDAYGYTF. The CDR3 region has the DNA TGTGCCAGCAGTGGCCTGACAGGGGACGCGTATGGCTACACCTTC.

This chain links TRBV9 with TRBJ1-4; 7 bases line up with TRBD1. The germline V gene encodes CDR1 SGDLS and CDR2 YYNGEE. V was clipped by 3 bases and J by 8 bases; unmatched bases: 4. The CDR3 extends over 13 amino acids. CDR3 DNA: TGTGCCAGCAGCGCAACGGACAGGGAAAAACTGTTTTTT. It specifies CASSATDREKLFF.

The chain uses TRBV6-5 and TRBJ2-2, with 8 bases that match TRBD2. The CDR3 spans 14 residues. Per germline, CDR1 MNHEY and CDR2 SVGAGI. The trim removed 2 bases at V and 4 bases at J, leaving 0 bases unmatched. CDR3 nucleotides: TGTGCCAGCAGTTACGCGGGGGGCACCGGGGAGCTGTTTTTT. Its protein is CASSYAGGTGELFF.

This clone was observed once. The rearrangement links TRBV29-1 to TRBJ2-3; 10 positions agree with TRBD1. The CDR3 extends over 14 amino acids. Germline V gives CDR1 SQVTM, CDR2 ANQGSEA. V trimming: 4 bases; J trimming: 5 bases; junction bases outside the gene matches: 6. CDR3 coding DNA: TGCAGCGTTGTAGGGACAGGGGTGATAGATACGCAGTATTTT. Its protein product is CSVVGTGVIDTQYF.

J is TRBJ2-1 and V is TRBV7-8; D is possibly TRBD2 (6 bases). The CDR3 is 17 residues long. Germline V gene lookup returns CDR1 SGHVS and CDR2 FQNEAQ. The V gene lost 5 bases and the J gene lost 8 bases, with 25 bases spanning the gap. The CDR3 protein is CASSLSGLLQVDDEQFF. The CDR3 DNA sequence: TGTGCCAGCAGCCTGTCGGGACTCCTACAGGTAGACGATGAGCAGTTCTTC.

The V and J genes are TRBV5-4 and TRBJ2-2; D possibly uses TRBD1 or TRBD2 (6 bases each). The V gene lost 2 bases and the J gene lost 4 bases, with 9 bases spanning the gap. This CDR3 region has 14 residues. Germline lookup yields CDR1 SGHNT and CDR2 YYREEE (reference sequence). The CDR3 DNA is TGTGCCAGCAGCTTCGGAGGGGGCACCGGGGAGCTGTTTTTT. As protein: CASSFGGGTGELFF. The full variable domain, completed using reference TRBV5-4 and TRBJ2-2, is ETGVTQSPTHLIKTRGQQVTLRCSSQSGHNTVSWYQQALGQGPQFIFQYYREEENGRGNFPPRFSGLQFPNYSSELNVNALELDDSALYLCASSFGGGTGELFFGEGSRLTVL.

This sequence joins TRBV27 and TRBJ1-1, with unresolved D. V was cut by 5 bases and J by 0 bases, with 7 bases left in between. Germline CDR1 and CDR2: MNHEY and SMNVEV (reference sequence). CDR3 length equals 13 residues. CDR3 in amino acids: CASSLSLNTEAFF. CDR3 sequence (DNA): TGTGCCAGCAGTCTCAGCCTGAACACTGAAGCTTTCTTT.

The chain links TRBV9 to TRBJ2-3; TRBD2 agrees at 9 bases. Unmatched junction bases numbered 2, after V lost 0 bases and J lost 3 bases. CDR1 is SGDLS, CDR2 YYNGEE, per germline. This CDR3 has 15 residues. CDR3: CASSVGGGATDTQYF. The CDR3 DNA reads as TGTGCCAGCAGCGTAGGCGGGGGGGCTACAGATACGCAGTATTTT.

The chain is built from TRBV6-5 and TRBJ1-5; D is ambiguous. Germline loops: CDR1 MNHEY, CDR2 SVGAGI. The ends were cut back, 5 bases at V and 6 bases at J, with 5 bases in the middle. The CDR3 runs 11 residues. CDR3 DNA sequence: TGTGCCAGCAGTGACGGTCAGCCCCAGCATTTT. Its translation: CASSDGQPQHF.

The V call is TRBV30, the J call TRBJ1-3; 7 positions match TRBD1. Trimming took 4 bases from V and 4 from J; bases not matched to a gene: 4. CDR1 GTSNPN and CDR2 SVGIG come from the germline V gene (reference sequence). The CDR3 length is 13 residues. The CDR3 protein is CAWTGGDGNTIYF. For the CDR3, the DNA is TGTGCCTGGACAGGGGGGGACGGAAACACCATATATTTT.

The rearrangement joins TRBV2 to TRBJ2-1, with D unresolved. V was trimmed by 10 bases and J by 2 bases, leaving 15 bases between them. Looked up from germline, CDR1 is SNHLY and CDR2 is FYNNEI. The CDR3 contains 14 residues. The CDR3 loop is CATEEGLAYNEQFF. CDR3 DNA: TGTGCCACAGAAGAAGGGCTGGCCTACAATGAGCAGTTCTTC.

This rearrangement joins TRBV27 to TRBJ2-7; possible D gene TRBD1, 6 bases. This CDR3 has 16 amino acids. Germline-derived CDR1 and CDR2 are MNHEY and SMNVEV (reference sequence). Trimming took 4 bases from V and 2 from J, leaving 18 bases between them. The CDR3 DNA reads TGTGCCAGCAGTTACTCTCAGGGGCGCCTAACCTACGAGCAGTACTTC. It codes for CASSYSQGRLTYEQYF.

A few counts support this clone. The gene calls are TRBV7-9 and TRBJ2-7; TRBD1 is a possible D gene (6 bases). The CDR3 length is 15 residues. Trimming took off 3 bases at V and 2 bases at J, with 14 bases between the two ends. CDR1 is SEHNR, CDR2 FQNEAQ, per germline (reference sequence). CDR3 in DNA: TGTGCCAGCAGCTTGGGTTTTGGGGACACCTACGAGCAGTACTTC. Translated: CASSLGFGDTYEQYF.